This record looks at one T cell receptor beta chain sequence and its context. Its antigen is unidentified. This entry is derived from a study of cytomegalovirus exposure and HLA in healthy donors. Study in general: Early on, a data release was issued that held 80 million or so unique TCRs from HLA-typed donors.

When sampled, the donors appeared nominally healthy, though they likely had unrecorded immune exposures. Findings and limits, study-wide: A later examination showed that TCR association rates differed by HLA locus, with DRB1 most and HLA-C fewest. Most of the TCR beta V segments (in an earlier analysis) were productive either about 87% or about 30% of the time.

The J segment lost 2 bases and the V segment lost 5 bases, leaving 6 bases of the junction unmatched. The CDR3 loop spans 15 amino acids. Germline values: CDR1 MGHDK, CDR2 SYGVNS. This PCR relied on a set of 60 Vbeta primers and 13 Jbeta primers. TCRdb's table, derived via immunoSEQ multiplex PCR, lists solely in-frame clones and lacks some. The table has 95,000 to 150,000 clones, approximately 78% seen once. The TCR comes from a woman in her thirties or forties in good health and CMV-seropositive. Sample: PBMCs. This chain links TRBV25-1 with TRBJ2-1; 7 bases fit TRBD2. The CDR3 sequence is CASSMTGGAYNEQFF. The CDR3 DNA sequence: TGTGCCAGCAGTATGACGGGGGGAGCCTACAATGAGCAGTTCTTC.